What follows is one T cell receptor beta chain and its context. No antigen is known for it. Per-nucleotide qualities are absent, and no much larger clonotype sits a single base away. The cysteine opens and the phenylalanine closes a CDR3 of 14 amino acids. Only CDR3 DNA is held: 42 bases, read in frame from base 1. CDR1 and CDR2 were assigned from the germline V gene as SGHVS and FNYEAQ. Trimming removed 4 bases from V and 5 bases from J; the gene matches leave 7 bases unexplained. This sample was taken from a study of OX40 agonist ivuxolimab in advanced cancers. At the level of the whole study: Ivuxolimab was a fully human IgG2 agonistic monoclonal antibody targeting the costimulatory receptor OX40 (CD134). The paper reports the monotherapy dose-escalation portion (N of about 50 patients) of the phase I ivuxolimab trial. Three dose-escalation patients achieved partial responses, one with hepatocellular carcinoma and two with cutaneous melanoma. The point of sequencing TCRbeta in the periphery was to test whether ivuxolimab changed TCR sequence diversity and drove clonal T-cell expansion. Patients were allowed to have had prior anti-PD-1, anti-PD-L1 or anti-CTLA-4 therapy, and around 41% of the dose-escalation patients had previously received checkpoint inhibitors. Of the approximately 50 dose-escalation patients, hepatocellular carcinoma was present in roughly 19, melanoma in roughly 15, renal cell carcinoma in 9 and head and neck cancer in 9. A male proportion of 75% to 85% and a mean age of around 60 years, ranging from about 20 to 80, were recorded for the dose-escalation cohort. Intravenous ivuxolimab was administered to patients every 2 weeks at six dose levels: 0.01, 0.1, 0.3, 1.5, 3 and 10 mg/kg.

The study at large found these results: On average, CD8+ T cells showed more expanded clones than CD4+ T cells after ivuxolimab. The antigen specificity of the peripheral T cells that underwent clonal expansion was not determined. In the 0.1-3.0 mg/kg groups, partial responders had among the lowest normalized peripheral clonal expansion, particularly in CD8+ T cells. Low levels of normalized T-cell clonal expansion were also seen in some patients who did not respond. At doses of 0.1 to 3.0 mg/kg, clonal expansion of both CD4+ and CD8+ blood T cells was observed from baseline to week 6.

Genomic DNA was isolated from the sorted cells so that the TCRbeta CDR3 region could be sequenced. The immunoSEQ Assay was used to sequence the TCRbeta CDR3 regions. TCRdb re-hosts the immuneACCESS table, in-frame sequences only. Its copies lack some clones; in the studies checked, an unresolved V gene accounts for under half of them, and the cause for the rest is not known. The sample contains about 78,000 clones, less than 85% of them found a single time. Of the sample, 0.35% to 0.45% falls within the top ten clones. Patients with a history of autoimmune disease or receiving systemic immunosuppression were excluded from the trial. Peripheral blood for TCR sequencing was collected from all dose cohorts at baseline, on cycle 4 day 1, and on cycle 7 day 1. Samples were obtained from an open-label, multicenter, first-in-human phase I dose-escalation trial of ivuxolimab. Adults with locally advanced or metastatic melanoma, renal cell, hepatocellular, or head and neck squamous cell carcinoma were enrolled in the trial. Before TCR sequencing, CD4+ T cells and CD8+ T cells were sorted from peripheral blood as separate populations.

Here the chain combines TRBV7-6 and TRBJ2-5; the central 7 bases match TRBD1. The material sequenced was CD4+ or CD8+ T cells sorted from blood, taken in a trial of the OX40 agonist ivuxolimab. The sequence was collected from an adult with an advanced solid tumor such as melanoma, head and neck, liver or kidney cancer. The bases are TGTGCCAGCAGCTCCGGACAGGCGGTGGAGACCCAGTACTTC. Its product reads: CASSSGQAVETQYF.